Below, 27 T cell receptor beta chains from the same sample are listed, as sequenced in a study of blood T cell repertoires in COVID-19. Produced via immunoSEQ multiplex PCR; TCRdb's table is partial and in-frame only. The table records 150,000 to 190,000 clones, under 85% of them present only once. Sequencing was carried out using peripheral blood. The receptors shown here come from a woman older than 75 with acute or convalescent COVID-19.

The chain joins TRBV3-1 (or the pseudogene TRBV3-2) to TRBJ2-3, with TRBD2 matching over 10 bases. Germline-derived CDR1 and CDR2 are LGHDT and YNNKEL (reference sequence). This CDR3 is built from 16 residues. V was pared by 2 bases and J by 1 base, with 3 bases of the junction left unmatched. The CDR3 protein is CASSQQRGGRTDTQYF. CDR3 bases: TGTGCCAGCAGCCAACAGCGGGGGGGCCGCACAGATACGCAGTATTTT.

The gene calls are TRBV7-9 and TRBJ2-7; 7 bases are shared with TRBD1. CDR3 length: 14 residues. Germline V gene sequence: CDR1 SEHNR, CDR2 FQNEAQ (reference sequence). Trimming removed 4 bases from V and 1 base from J; junction bases left unmatched: 4. CDR3 loop: CASSSGTDSYEQYF. CDR3 nucleotide sequence: TGTGCCAGCAGCTCCGGGACAGATTCCTACGAGCAGTACTTC.

The chain employs TRBV6-4 and TRBJ2-3; D unresolved. The length of the CDR3 is 12 residues. V was pared by 6 bases and J by 0 bases, with 4 bases between. Looked up from germline, CDR1 is MRHNA and CDR2 is SNTAGT. As DNA, the CDR3 is TGTGCCAGCAGCCAAAGCACAGATACGCAGTATTTT. Translation: CASSQSTDTQYF.

The rearrangement joins TRBV7-3 to TRBJ1-6; TRBD1 matches 9 bases. The CDR3 runs to 15 residues. The junction had 9 bases not matched to a gene; V was cut back by 5 bases and J by 10 bases. Germline V gene sequence: CDR1 SGHTA, CDR2 FQGTGA. The CDR3 here is CASSLLDRGQSPLHF. For the CDR3, the DNA is TGTGCCAGCAGCCTACTGGACAGGGGCCAGTCACCCCTCCACTTT.

This clone has only one observation. The rearrangement uses TRBV19 and TRBJ1-5; 7 bases fit TRBD1. CDR1 is LNHDA, CDR2 SQIVND, per germline (reference sequence). This CDR3 spans 14 amino acids. Trimming removed 4 bases from V and 6 bases from J; junction bases left unmatched: 6. The CDR3 reads CASSKTGPAQPQHF. For the CDR3, the DNA is TGTGCCAGTAGTAAGACAGGGCCCGCTCAGCCCCAGCATTTT.

This clone was counted between two and nine times. The chain uses TRBV6-6 and TRBJ2-2; D is perhaps TRBD1 (5 bases). CDR3 size: 14 residues. Germline V gene sequence: CDR1 MNHNY, CDR2 SVGAGI (reference sequence). V lost 2 bases and J 3 bases, leaving 7 bases between the germline ends. CDR3 loop: CASSYIRDTGELFF. The CDR3 DNA is TGTGCCAGCAGTTACATCAGGGACACCGGGGAGCTGTTTTTT.

The chain combines TRBV10-1 with TRBJ2-1; 7 bases are shared with TRBD1. Germline CDR1 is WNHNN and CDR2 is SYGVQD (reference sequence). The CDR3 totals 13 residues. Trimming at V came to 5 bases and at J to 5 bases, leaving 3 bases not matched to a gene. The CDR3 is CASSRDRNNEQFF. Written as DNA, the CDR3 is TGCGCCAGCAGTAGGGACAGAAACAATGAGCAGTTCTTC.

This clone was seen only once. V and J are TRBV6-5 and TRBJ1-2, with D uncertain. Germline values: CDR1 MNHEY, CDR2 SVGAGI. The CDR3 length is 15 residues. The V end lost 0 bases, the J end lost 4 bases, and 12 bases lay between the germline ends. This CDR3 reads CASSYSTGEPYGYTF. CDR3 nucleotide sequence: TGTGCCAGCAGTTACTCGACCGGGGAACCCTATGGCTACACCTTC.

The chain combines TRBV3-1 (or the pseudogene TRBV3-2) with TRBJ2-2; 14 bases are a match to TRBD2. CDR1 LGHDT and CDR2 YNNKEL come from the germline V gene (reference sequence). V shed 1 base and J 4 bases; nucleotides not matched to a gene: 5. This CDR3 is 18 amino acids long. The CDR3 spells CASSQGLAGGPSTGELFF. The CDR3 coding sequence is TGTGCCAGCAGCCAAGGACTAGCGGGGGGGCCGAGCACCGGGGAGCTGTTTTTT.

The chain is built from TRBV18 and TRBJ1-2, with 8 bases that match TRBD1. Germline CDR1 is KGHSH and CDR2 is LQKENI. The V and J ends lost 0 bases and 8 bases, in that order; junction bases with no gene match: 8. The CDR3 extends over 15 amino acids. This CDR3 is CASSPPGQGIIGYTF. CDR3 nucleotides: TGTGCCAGCTCACCACCCGGACAGGGAATTATAGGCTACACCTTC.

This clone is a singleton in its sample. J is TRBJ2-2 and V is TRBV11-2; no definite D call. CDR1 is SGHAT and CDR2 is FQNNGV in the germline V gene. Trimming took 2 bases from V and 3 from J, leaving 7 bases between them. This CDR3 contains 14 residues. CDR3 sequence (DNA): TGTGCCAGCAGCTTAAATGAGTACACCGGGGAGCTGTTTTTT. Amino acid sequence: CASSLNEYTGELFF.

The V and J genes are TRBV11-2 and TRBJ1-2; 8 nucleotides match TRBD1. The germline V gene has CDR1 SGHAT and CDR2 FQNNGV. V shed 5 bases, J shed 14 bases, and the junction held 10 bases outside the gene matches. The CDR3 runs to 12 residues. The CDR3 bases are TGTGCCAGCAGCGCCGGACAGGGCTCGTCGACCTTC. It yields the protein CASSAGQGSSTF.

This sequence joins TRBV19 and TRBJ1-1; 8 bases align to TRBD1. J was trimmed by 0 bases and V by 8 bases; bases with no gene match: 11. The germline CDR1 and CDR2 sequences are LNHDA and SQIVND (reference sequence). This CDR3 is 16 amino acids long. Here the CDR3 reads CASRAGGSWMNTEAFF. Here the CDR3 DNA reads TGTGCCAGTCGGGCAGGGGGCAGCTGGATGAACACTGAAGCTTTCTTT.

The chain couples TRBV24-1 to TRBJ2-5, with D tentatively TRBD1 (6 bases). This CDR3 spans 13 amino acids. Trimming cost V 3 bases and J 2 bases, with 6 bases left between them. CDR1 KGHDR and CDR2 SFDVKD come from the germline V gene. CDR3 nucleotide sequence: TGTGCCACCAGTGATGGACAGCAAGAGACCCAGTACTTC. The encoded protein is CATSDGQQETQYF.

V gene TRBV27 combines with J gene TRBJ2-1, with 7 bases identical to TRBD2. The J segment lost 5 bases and the V segment lost 5 bases, leaving 6 bases of the junction unmatched. CDR1 is MNHEY, CDR2 SMNVEV, per germline (reference sequence). This CDR3 has 14 amino acids. The CDR3 reads CASSPRLAHNEQFF. CDR3 DNA sequence: TGTGCCAGCAGTCCCCGACTAGCCCACAATGAGCAGTTCTTC.

The rearrangement joins TRBV2 to TRBJ2-5, with D unclear. CDR3 length equals 13 residues. Looked up from germline, CDR1 is SNHLY and CDR2 is FYNNEI. Trimming shortened V by 4 bases and J by 2 bases, and 8 bases separated the two germline ends. CDR3 sequence reads: CASSVQPQETQYF. As DNA, the CDR3 is TGTGCCAGCAGTGTACAGCCTCAAGAGACCCAGTACTTC. Complete variable domain (other parts from reference TRBV2 and TRBJ2-5): EPEVTQTPSHQVTQMGQEVILRCVPISNHLYFYWYRQILGQKVEFLVSFYNNEISEKSEIFDDQFSVERPDGSNFTLKIRSTKLEDSAMYFCASSVQPQETQYFGPGTRLLVL.

The chain has TRBV6-5 and TRBJ1-1; 8 bases are a match to TRBD1. The trim removed 0 bases at V and 6 bases at J, leaving 6 bases unmatched. Germline assignment: CDR1 MNHEY and CDR2 SVGAGI. CDR3 length: 15 amino acids. DNA for the CDR3: TGTGCCAGCAGTTACTCAGCAGGGGGCAAATCTGAAGCTTTCTTT. Translated, it gives CASSYSAGGKSEAFF.

The chain joins TRBV19 to TRBJ1-1; D remains ambiguous. Germline CDR1 is LNHDA and CDR2 is SQIVND (reference sequence). The CDR3 extends over 18 amino acids. V dropped 6 bases and J dropped 0 bases, with 23 bases sitting between them. CDR3 protein: CASRLAGRLVGLNTEAFF. CDR3 DNA: TGTGCCAGTAGGTTGGCAGGCCGGCTCGTTGGATTGAACACTGAAGCTTTCTTT.

V is TRBV7-6 and J is TRBJ1-4; 8 nucleotides line up with TRBD1. CDR3 length: 16 residues. The V segment lost 2 bases and the J segment 0 bases; nucleotides outside the gene matches: 2. Germline loops: CDR1 SGHVS, CDR2 FNYEAQ. In DNA, the CDR3 is TGTGCCAGCAGCTTACAGGGGGCGCCAACTAATGAAAAACTGTTTTTT. It translates to CASSLQGAPTNEKLFF.

This clone was picked up one time. The chain has TRBV6-2 or TRBV6-3 and TRBJ2-7, with 8 bases that match TRBD1. CDR3 size: 13 residues. Germline V gives CDR1 MNHEY, CDR2 SVGEGT. J lost 5 bases, V lost 4 bases, and 4 bases had no gene match. The CDR3 region is CASSWQGAHEQYF. The CDR3 DNA sequence: TGTGCCAGCAGTTGGCAGGGGGCCCACGAGCAGTACTTC.

This clone was counted once. The CDR3: CASSAARVGYEQYF. The CDR3 DNA is TGTGCCAGCAGTGCCGCCAGGGTCGGCTACGAGCAGTACTTC. The rearrangement joins TRBV6-6 to TRBJ2-7; TRBD1 is a possible D gene (5 bases). The CDR3 extends over 14 amino acids. Looked up from germline, CDR1 is MNHNY and CDR2 is SVGAGI (reference sequence). Trimming pared 5 bases from V and 3 bases from J, leaving 14 bases between.

This clone was picked up one time. The chain carries TRBV6-6 and TRBJ2-7; 8 bases match TRBD2. V shed 7 bases and J 3 bases; nucleotides not matched to a gene: 11. CDR3 length equals 15 residues. CDR1 is MNHNY, CDR2 SVGAGI, per germline (reference sequence). CDR3 nucleotide sequence: TGTGCCAGCAACAAGGGTCCTAGCGGGCTCTACGAGCAGTACTTC. It specifies CASNKGPSGLYEQYF.

The rearrangement uses TRBV5-1 and TRBJ1-1, with a possible D match to TRBD1 (6 bases). The length of the CDR3 is 13 residues. The V end was cut by 0 bases, the J end by 3 bases, with 6 bases between. Germline CDR1 and CDR2: SGHRS and YFSETQ. This CDR3 is CASSLAGDTEAFF. The CDR3 nucleotides are TGCGCCAGCAGCTTGGCAGGGGACACTGAAGCTTTCTTT. The full variable domain, in which reference TRBV5-1 and TRBJ1-1 provide the parts outside the CDR3, is KAGVTQTPRYLIKTRGQQVTLSCSPISGHRSVSWYQQTPGQGLQFLFEYFSETQRNKGNFPGRFSGRQFSNSRSEMNVSTLELGDSALYLCASSLAGDTEAFFGQGTRLTVV.

The chain employs TRBV19 and TRBJ1-4; possibly TRBD1 for D (6 bases). The V and J ends lost 6 bases and 5 bases respectively, with 22 bases between them. Germline lookup yields CDR1 LNHDA and CDR2 SQIVND (reference sequence). This CDR3 region has 17 residues. The chain's CDR3 is CASRQMTQTGTNEKLFF. The CDR3 DNA sequence: TGTGCCAGTAGGCAAATGACGCAGACAGGAACCAATGAAAAACTGTTTTTT.

The chain combines TRBV21-1 with TRBJ1-5. TRBV21-1 corresponds to a pseudogene. The CDR3 is made up of 12 amino acids. The CDR3, as DNA: TGTGCCAGGTGGAGGGGAAATCAGCCCCAGCATTTT. Protein: CARWRGNQPQHF.

The gene calls are TRBV6-5 and TRBJ2-3, with a possible D match to TRBD1 (6 bases). The germline V gene has CDR1 MNHEY and CDR2 SVGAGI. V was pared by 4 bases and J by 0 bases, with 11 bases between. CDR3 length equals 15 residues. CDR3 region: CASSWGTTSTDTQYF. The CDR3 DNA follows: TGTGCCAGCAGTTGGGGGACAACTAGCACAGATACGCAGTATTTT.

This clone was counted a few times. This rearrangement joins TRBV15 to TRBJ1-2; D gene unclear. The CDR3 is made up of 15 amino acids. CDR1 is LNHNV and CDR2 is YYDKDF in the germline V gene (reference sequence). Between the trimmed V and J ends, which lost 0 bases and 5 bases, there was a span of 13 bases. CDR3: CATSRDLPGNYGYTF. The CDR3, as DNA: TGTGCCACCAGCAGAGATCTGCCGGGGAATTATGGCTACACCTTC.